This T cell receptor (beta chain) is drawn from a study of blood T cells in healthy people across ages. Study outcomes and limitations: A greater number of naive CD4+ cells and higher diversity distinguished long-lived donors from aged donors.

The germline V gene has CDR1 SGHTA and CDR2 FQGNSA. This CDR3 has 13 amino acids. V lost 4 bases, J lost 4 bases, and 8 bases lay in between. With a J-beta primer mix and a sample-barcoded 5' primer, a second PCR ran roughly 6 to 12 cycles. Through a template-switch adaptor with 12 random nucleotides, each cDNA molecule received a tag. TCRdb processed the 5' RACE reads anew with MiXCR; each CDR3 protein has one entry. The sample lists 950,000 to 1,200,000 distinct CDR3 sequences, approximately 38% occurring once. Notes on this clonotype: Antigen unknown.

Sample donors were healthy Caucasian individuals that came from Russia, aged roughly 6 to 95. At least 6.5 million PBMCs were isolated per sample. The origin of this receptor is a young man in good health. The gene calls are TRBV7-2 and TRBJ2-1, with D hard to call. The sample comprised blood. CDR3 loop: CASSSETYNEQFF. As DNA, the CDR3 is TGTGCCAGCAGCTCGGAGACTTACAATGAGCAGTTCTTC.